This entry features one T cell receptor (beta chain) sequence. No antigen is known for it. This record belongs to a study of vaccination and CD4 T cells after COVID-19. The study sequenced cultured CD4+ T cell DNA using the Oncomine TCR Beta short-read assay. MiXCR, run by TCRdb on the PCR reads, gives a single entry per CDR3 protein. The sample lists around 19,000 distinct CDR3 sequences; about 56% were seen once. The sample's treatment: roughly 11-day PBMC culture with coronavirus spike peptide pools or control peptides (ViraFEST assay). The receptor was isolated from a human donor who had recovered from COVID-19. The sample consisted of CD4+ T cells from blood, cultured in vitro, taken before SARS-CoV-2 vaccination.

CDR3 coding DNA: TGCAGCGTTGGGTTGCGGGAGGGATTCACAGATACGCAGTATTTT. Protein: CSVGLREGFTDTQYF. This chain connects TRBV29-1 to TRBJ2-3, with 9 bases aligning to TRBD2. This CDR3 region has 15 residues. In germline, CDR1 is SQVTM, CDR2 ANQGSEA. J was trimmed by 2 bases and V by 4 bases; bases with no gene match: 7.